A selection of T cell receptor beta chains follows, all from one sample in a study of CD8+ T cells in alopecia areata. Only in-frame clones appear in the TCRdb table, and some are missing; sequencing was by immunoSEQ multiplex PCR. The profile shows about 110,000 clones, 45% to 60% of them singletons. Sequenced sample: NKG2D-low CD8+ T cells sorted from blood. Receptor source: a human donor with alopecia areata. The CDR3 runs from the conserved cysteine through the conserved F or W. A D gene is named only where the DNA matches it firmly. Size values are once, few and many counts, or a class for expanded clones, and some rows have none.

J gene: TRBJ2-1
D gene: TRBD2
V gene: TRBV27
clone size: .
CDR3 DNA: TGTGCCAGCAGCTTAGCGGGAGGAAACTACAATGAGCAGTTCTTC
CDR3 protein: CASSLAGGNYNEQFF

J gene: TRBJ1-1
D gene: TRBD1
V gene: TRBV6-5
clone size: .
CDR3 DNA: TGTGCCAGCACCGAGGGACAGGGGAACACTGAAGCTTTCTTT
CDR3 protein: CASTEGQGNTEAFF

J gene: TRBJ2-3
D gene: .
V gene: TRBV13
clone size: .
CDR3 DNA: TGTGCCAGCACCTCCCAGGGTCTAACAGATACGCAGTATTTT
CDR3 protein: CASTSQGLTDTQYF

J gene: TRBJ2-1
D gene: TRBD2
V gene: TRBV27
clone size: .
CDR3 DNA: TGTGCCAGCAGTTCCCGGACTAGCGGCGTCTACAATGAGCAGTTCTTC
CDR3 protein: CASSSRTSGVYNEQFF

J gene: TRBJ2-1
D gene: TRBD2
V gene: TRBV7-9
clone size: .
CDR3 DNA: TGTGCCAGCAGCTTGGTAGCGGGAGGGCCGAACAATGAGCAGTTCTTC
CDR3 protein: CASSLVAGGPNNEQFF

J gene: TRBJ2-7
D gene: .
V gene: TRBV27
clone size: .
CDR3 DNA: TGTGCCAGCAGTTTATCGGGCGGATCACCCTCCTACGAGCAGTACTTC
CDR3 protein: CASSLSGGSPSYEQYF

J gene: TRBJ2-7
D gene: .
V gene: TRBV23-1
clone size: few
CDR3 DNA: TGCGCCAGCAGTCATGCCTTGGGGAGCGCCCCTAAAGTGTCCTACGAGCAGTACTTC
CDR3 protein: CASSHALGSAPKVSYEQYF

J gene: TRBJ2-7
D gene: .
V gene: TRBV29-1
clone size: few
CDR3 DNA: TGCAGCGTTTTGGACGGCACCCCACCCTACGAGCAGTACTTC
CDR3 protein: CSVLDGTPPYEQYF

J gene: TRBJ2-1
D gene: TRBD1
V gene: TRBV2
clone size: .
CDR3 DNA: TGTGCCAGCAGCCCAGGTGGTCAGGGGGTCTACAATGAGCAGTTCTTC
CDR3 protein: CASSPGGQGVYNEQFF

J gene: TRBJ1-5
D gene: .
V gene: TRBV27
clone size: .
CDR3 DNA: TGTGCCAGCAGTTTATTGGGGGTCGGTCAGCCCCAGCATTTT
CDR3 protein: CASSLLGVGQPQHF

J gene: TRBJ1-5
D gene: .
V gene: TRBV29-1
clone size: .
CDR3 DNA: TGCAGCGTTGGGTGGGGGGCCGATCAGCCCCAGCATTTT
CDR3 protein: CSVGWGADQPQHF

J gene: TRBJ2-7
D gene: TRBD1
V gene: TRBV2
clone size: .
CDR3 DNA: TGTGCCAGGGGAGACTTGGGACAGGGGATCTACGAGCAGTACTTC
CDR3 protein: CARGDLGQGIYEQYF

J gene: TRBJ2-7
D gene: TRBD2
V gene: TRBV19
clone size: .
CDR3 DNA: TGTGCCAGTAGTATAGATTTGCGGGGGGCCTACGAGCAGTACTTC
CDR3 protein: CASSIDLRGAYEQYF

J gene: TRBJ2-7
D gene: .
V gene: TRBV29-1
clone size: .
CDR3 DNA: TGCAGCGTTCTTGCGGCCCGGAACTACGAGCAGTACTTC
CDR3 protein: CSVLAARNYEQYF

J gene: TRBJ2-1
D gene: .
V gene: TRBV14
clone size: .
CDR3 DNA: TGTGCCAGCAGCCAAGTTAAAGGGATCTACAATGAGCAGTTCTTC
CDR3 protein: CASSQVKGIYNEQFF

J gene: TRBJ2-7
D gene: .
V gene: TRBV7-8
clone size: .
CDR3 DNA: TGTGCCAGCAGCTTATATGCGAGCTCCTACGAGCAGTACTTC
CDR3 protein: CASSLYASSYEQYF

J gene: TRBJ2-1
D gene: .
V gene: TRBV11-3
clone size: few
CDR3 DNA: TGTGCCAGCAGCTTAACTAGGGCGGGCAATGAGCAGTTCTTC
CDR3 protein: CASSLTRAGNEQFF

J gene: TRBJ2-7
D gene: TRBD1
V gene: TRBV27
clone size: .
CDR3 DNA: TGTGCCAGCCGACAGGGCCCTTACGAGCAGTACTTC
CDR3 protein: CASRQGPYEQYF

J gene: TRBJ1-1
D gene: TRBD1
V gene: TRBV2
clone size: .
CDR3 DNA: TGTGCCAGCAGTGATACAGGGGGGAACACTGAAGCTTTCTTT
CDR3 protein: CASSDTGGNTEAFF

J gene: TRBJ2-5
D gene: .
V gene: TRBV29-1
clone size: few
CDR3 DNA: TGCAGCGGGGGAGGGCCAGGGGCATCTGAGACCCAGTACTTC
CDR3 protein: CSGGGPGASETQYF

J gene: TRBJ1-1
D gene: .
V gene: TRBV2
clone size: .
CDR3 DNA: TGTGCCAGTACAGGAATGATGAACACTGAAGCTTTCTTT
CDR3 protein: CASTGMMNTEAFF

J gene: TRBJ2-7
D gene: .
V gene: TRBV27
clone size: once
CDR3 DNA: TGTGCCAGCAGTTTCGGGCAGGGTTACGAGCAGTACTTC
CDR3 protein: CASSFGQGYEQYF

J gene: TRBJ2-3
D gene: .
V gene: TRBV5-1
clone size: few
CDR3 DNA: TGCGCCAGCAGCTCCTACTTGAGCACAGATACGCAGTATTTT
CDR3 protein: CASSSYLSTDTQYF

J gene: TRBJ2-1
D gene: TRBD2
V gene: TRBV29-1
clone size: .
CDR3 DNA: TGCAGCGTGTGGACTAGTGGCAATGAGCAGTTCTTC
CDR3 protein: CSVWTSGNEQFF

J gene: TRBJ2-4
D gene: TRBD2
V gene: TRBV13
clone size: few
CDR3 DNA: TGTGCCAGCAGCTTTCGGGGGGGCAAAAACATTCAGTACTTC
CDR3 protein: CASSFRGGKNIQYF

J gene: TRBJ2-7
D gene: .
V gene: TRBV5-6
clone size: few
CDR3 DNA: TGTGCCAGCAGCACGACACAAGGACACCCCTACGAGCAGTACTTC
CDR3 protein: CASSTTQGHPYEQYF

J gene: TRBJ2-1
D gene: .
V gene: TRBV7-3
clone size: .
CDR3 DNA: TGTGCCAGCAGCTTAACAGGGGATGAGCAGTTCTTC
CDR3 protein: CASSLTGDEQFF

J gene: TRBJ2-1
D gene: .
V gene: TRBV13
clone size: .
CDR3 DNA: TGTGCCAGCAGCTTAGCGGGGGCGTATGACAATGAGCAGTTCTTC
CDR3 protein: CASSLAGAYDNEQFF

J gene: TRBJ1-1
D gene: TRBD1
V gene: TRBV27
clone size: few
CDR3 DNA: TGTGCCAGCAGTTTATCTCCGGGACAGGGGGCAGAAGCTTTCTTT
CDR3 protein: CASSLSPGQGAEAFF

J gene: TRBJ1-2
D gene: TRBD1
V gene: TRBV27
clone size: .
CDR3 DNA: TGTGCCAGCCTTGGACAGGGGGCCTATGGCTACACCTTC
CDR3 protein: CASLGQGAYGYTF

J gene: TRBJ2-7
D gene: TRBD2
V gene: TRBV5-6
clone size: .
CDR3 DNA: TGTGCCAGCAGCTTTGGGACTATTACCCACGAGCAGTACTTC
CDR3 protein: CASSFGTITHEQYF

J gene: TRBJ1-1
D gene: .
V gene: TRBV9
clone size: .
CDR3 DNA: TGTGCCAGCAGCGCCAGGGACTCGATGAACACTGAAGCTTTCTTT
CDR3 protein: CASSARDSMNTEAFF

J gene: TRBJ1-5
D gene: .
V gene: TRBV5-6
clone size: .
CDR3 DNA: TGTGCCAGCAGCTTGGCCTGGCAGGCCCAGCCCCAGCATTTT
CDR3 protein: CASSLAWQAQPQHF

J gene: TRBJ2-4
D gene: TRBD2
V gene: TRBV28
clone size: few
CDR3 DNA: TGTGCCAGCAGTCCTGGGACTAGCGGGAGAGCCAAAAACATTCAGTACTTC
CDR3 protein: CASSPGTSGRAKNIQYF

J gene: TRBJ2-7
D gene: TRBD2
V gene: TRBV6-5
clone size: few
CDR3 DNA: TGTGCCAGCAGTTACCCATCGCTAGCGGGAGCTTACGAGCAGTACTTC
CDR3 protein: CASSYPSLAGAYEQYF

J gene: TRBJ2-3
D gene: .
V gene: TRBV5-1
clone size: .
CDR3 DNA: TGCGCCAGCAGCTTCACGGGTAGCACAGATACGCAGTATTTT
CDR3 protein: CASSFTGSTDTQYF

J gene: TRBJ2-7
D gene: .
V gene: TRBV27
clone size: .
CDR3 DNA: TGTGCCAGCAGTCCAGGGGCGGGGACCTACGAGCAGTACTTC
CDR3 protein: CASSPGAGTYEQYF

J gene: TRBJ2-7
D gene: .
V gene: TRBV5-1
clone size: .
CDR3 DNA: TGCGCCAGCAGCTTTAATAACTTCGAGCAGTACTTC
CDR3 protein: CASSFNNFEQYF

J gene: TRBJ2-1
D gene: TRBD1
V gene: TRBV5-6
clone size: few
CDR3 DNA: TGTGCCAGCAAGGTGGGACAGGGCGACAATGAGCAGTTCTTC
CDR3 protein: CASKVGQGDNEQFF

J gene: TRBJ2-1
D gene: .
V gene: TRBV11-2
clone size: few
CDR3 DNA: TGTGCCAGCAGCTTAGCTTTCCAGCGCCGCTCCTACAATGAGCAGTTCTTC
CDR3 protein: CASSLAFQRRSYNEQFF

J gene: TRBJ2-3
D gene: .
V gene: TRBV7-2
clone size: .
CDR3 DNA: TGTGCCAGCAGCTCTGTCCACTACTCAGAGGCAGATACGCAGTATTTT
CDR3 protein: CASSSVHYSEADTQYF

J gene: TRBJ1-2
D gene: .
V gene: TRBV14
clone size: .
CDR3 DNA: TGTGCCAGCAGCCAAGGGTCCGTTGGCTACACCTTC
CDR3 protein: CASSQGSVGYTF

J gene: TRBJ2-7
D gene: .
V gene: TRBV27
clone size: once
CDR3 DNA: TGTGCCAGCAGTTTGTTTGCGGGACACTCCTACGAGCAGTACTTC
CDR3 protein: CASSLFAGHSYEQYF

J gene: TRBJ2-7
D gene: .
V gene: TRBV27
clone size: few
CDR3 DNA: TGTGCCAGCGCCAGCTCCTACGAGCAGTACTTC
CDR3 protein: CASASSYEQYF

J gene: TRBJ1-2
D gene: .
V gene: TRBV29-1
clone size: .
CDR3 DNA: TGCAGCGTCCTACAGGGTAATGGCTACACCTTC
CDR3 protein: CSVLQGNGYTF

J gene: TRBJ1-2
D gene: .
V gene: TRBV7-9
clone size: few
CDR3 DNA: TGTGCCAGCAGCCGGACAGATCCCTATGGCTACACCTTC
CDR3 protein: CASSRTDPYGYTF

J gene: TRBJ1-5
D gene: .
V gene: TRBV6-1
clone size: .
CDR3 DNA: .
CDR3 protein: CASSTSNQPQHF

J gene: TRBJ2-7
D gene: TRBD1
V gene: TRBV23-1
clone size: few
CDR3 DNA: TGCGCCAGCAGTCAATCTCGTCTTCCGGGACAGGACACATCCTACGAGCAGTACTTC
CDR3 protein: CASSQSRLPGQDTSYEQYF

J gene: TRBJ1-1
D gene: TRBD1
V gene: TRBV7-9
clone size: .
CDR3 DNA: TGTGCCAGCAGCTCGTACAGGGGTTGGATTGAAGCTTTCTTT
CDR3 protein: CASSSYRGWIEAFF

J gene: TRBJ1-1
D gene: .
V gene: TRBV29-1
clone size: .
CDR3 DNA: TGCAGCGTTGACCCCCGCCCCGAGAACACTGAAGCTTTCTTT
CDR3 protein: CSVDPRPENTEAFF

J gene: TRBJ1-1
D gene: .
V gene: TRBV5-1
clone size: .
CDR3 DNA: TGCGCCAGCAGCTTGGGCAGCACTGAAGCTTTCTTT
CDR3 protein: CASSLGSTEAFF

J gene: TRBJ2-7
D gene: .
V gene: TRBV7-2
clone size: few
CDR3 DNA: TGTGCCAGCAGCTTCCCGACTAGTTTAGAGCACGAGCAGTACTTC
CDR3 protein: CASSFPTSLEHEQYF

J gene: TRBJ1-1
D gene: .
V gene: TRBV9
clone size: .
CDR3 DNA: TGTGCCAGCAGCCGTACGGGCAGGAACACTGAAGCTTTCTTT
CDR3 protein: CASSRTGRNTEAFF

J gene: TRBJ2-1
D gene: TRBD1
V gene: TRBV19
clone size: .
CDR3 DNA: TGTGCCAGTAGTATTTGGGACAGGGACTATGAGCAGTTCTTC
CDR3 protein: CASSIWDRDYEQFF

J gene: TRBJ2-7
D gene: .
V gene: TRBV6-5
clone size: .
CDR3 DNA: TGTGCCAGCAGTTACTCGCAGGGCTGGTCCTCCTACGAGCAGTACTTC
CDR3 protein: CASSYSQGWSSYEQYF

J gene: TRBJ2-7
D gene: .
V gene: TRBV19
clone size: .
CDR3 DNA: TGTGCCAGTATGGGGAGAGAGGGCTACGAGCAGTACTTC
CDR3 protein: CASMGREGYEQYF

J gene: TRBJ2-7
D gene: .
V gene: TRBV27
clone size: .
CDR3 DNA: TGTGCCAGCAGTTTGGGACACGAGCAGTACTTC
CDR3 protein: CASSLGHEQYF

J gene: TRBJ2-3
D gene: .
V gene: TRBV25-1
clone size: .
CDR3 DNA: TGTGCCAGTGGGCTGAGCACAGATACGCAGTATTTT
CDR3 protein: CASGLSTDTQYF

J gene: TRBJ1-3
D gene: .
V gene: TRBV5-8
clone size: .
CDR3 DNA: TGTGCCAGCAGCTTGGGAACAGTCTCTGGAAACACCATATATTTT
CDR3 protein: CASSLGTVSGNTIYF